Below are 2 T cell receptor beta chains sequenced from a single sample in a study of cytomegalovirus exposure and HLA in healthy donors (dated by TCRdb to 2016 to 2017). Libraries were prepared through the immunoSEQ multiplex PCR assay. A mixture of 60 forward primers for TCR Vbeta segments and 13 reverse primers for TCR Jbeta segments was used in the multiplex PCR. In TCRdb, the immuneACCESS table is reduced to in-frame sequences with V and J assigned. These tables do not hold every clone; where another copy was compared, an unresolved V gene accounts for under half, and the others remain unexplained. The sample yields under 200,000 clones; about nine tenths were counted once. In total, the top ten clones hold 0.9% to 1.2% of the sample. Sequenced: PBMCs. Every receptor here comes from a boy between 2 and 10 years old in good health and CMV-seronegative.

The rearrangement uses TRBV6-6 and TRBJ1-1; 10 bases agree with TRBD1. Germline V gene lookup returns CDR1 MNHNY and CDR2 SVGAGI (reference sequence). The trim removed 6 bases at V and 4 bases at J, leaving 5 bases unmatched. CDR3 size: 14 residues. The CDR3 nucleotides are TGTGCCAGCAGCCTCTGGACAGGGGGCACTGAAGCTTTCTTT. It specifies CASSLWTGGTEAFF.

This clone was picked up a small number of times. This chain uses TRBV27 with TRBJ1-5; 7 bases fit TRBD1. CDR3 length: 13 residues. With V trimmed by 6 bases and J by 9 bases, 8 bases remained unmatched. The germline gives CDR1 MNHEY, CDR2 SMNVEV (reference sequence). CDR3 in amino acids: CASREGQPGPQHF. The CDR3 nucleotides read TGTGCCAGCAGAGAGGGACAGCCTGGGCCCCAGCATTTT.